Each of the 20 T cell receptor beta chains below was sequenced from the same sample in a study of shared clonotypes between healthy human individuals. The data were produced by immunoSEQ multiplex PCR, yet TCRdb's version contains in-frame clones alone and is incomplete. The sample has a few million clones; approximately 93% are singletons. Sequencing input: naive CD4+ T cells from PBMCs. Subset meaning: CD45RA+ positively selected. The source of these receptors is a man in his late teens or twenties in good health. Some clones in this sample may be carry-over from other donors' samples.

The CDR3: CASREIVRAGELFF. The CDR3 DNA reads as TGTGCCAGCAGGGAAATCGTCAGGGCCGGGGAGCTGTTTTTT. V is TRBV2 and J is TRBJ2-2; D may be TRBD1 (5 bases). Germline lookup yields CDR1 SNHLY and CDR2 FYNNEI. The CDR3 covers 14 residues. Trimming stripped 6 bases from V and 6 bases from J, with 14 bases between.

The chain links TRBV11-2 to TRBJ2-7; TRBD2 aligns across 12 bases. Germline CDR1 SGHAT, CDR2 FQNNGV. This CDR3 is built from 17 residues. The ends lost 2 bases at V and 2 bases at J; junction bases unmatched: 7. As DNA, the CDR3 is TGTGCCAGCAGCTTATCGACTAGCGGGAGTCATGCCTACGAGCAGTACTTC. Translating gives CASSLSTSGSHAYEQYF.

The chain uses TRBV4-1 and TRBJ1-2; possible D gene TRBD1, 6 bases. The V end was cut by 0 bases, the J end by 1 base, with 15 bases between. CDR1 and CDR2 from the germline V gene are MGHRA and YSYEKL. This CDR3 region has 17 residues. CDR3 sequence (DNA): TGCGCCAGCAGCCAAGATCTTGGGGACACCATTAACTATGGCTACACCTTC. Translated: CASSQDLGDTINYGYTF.

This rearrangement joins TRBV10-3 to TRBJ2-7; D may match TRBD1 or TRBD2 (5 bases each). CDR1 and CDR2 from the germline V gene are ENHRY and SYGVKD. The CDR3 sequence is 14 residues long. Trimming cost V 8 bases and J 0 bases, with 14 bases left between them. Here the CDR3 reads CAILEGRHSYEQYF. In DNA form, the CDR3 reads TGTGCCATCCTCGAGGGACGCCACTCCTACGAGCAGTACTTC.

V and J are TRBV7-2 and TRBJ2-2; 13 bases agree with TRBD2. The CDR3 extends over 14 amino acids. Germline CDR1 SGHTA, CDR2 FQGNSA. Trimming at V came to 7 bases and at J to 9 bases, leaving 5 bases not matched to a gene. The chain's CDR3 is CASTGTSGIRELFF. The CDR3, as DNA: TGTGCCAGCACCGGGACTAGCGGGATCCGGGAGCTGTTTTTT.

In nucleotides, the CDR3 is TGTGCCAGCAGCCAAACCGACAGGGGTAATGGCTACACCTTC. It encodes CASSQTDRGNGYTF. The V call is TRBV4-2, the J call TRBJ1-2; 8 bases are shared with TRBD1. The germline V gene has CDR1 LGHNA and CDR2 YNFKEQ. V dropped 2 bases and J dropped 6; count of bases not matched to a gene: 5. The CDR3 totals 14 residues.

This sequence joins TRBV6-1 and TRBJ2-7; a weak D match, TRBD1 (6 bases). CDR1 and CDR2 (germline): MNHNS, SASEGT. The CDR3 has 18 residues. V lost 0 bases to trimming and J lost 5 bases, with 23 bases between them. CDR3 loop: CASSEALRVGQGSNEQYF. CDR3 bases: TGTGCCAGCAGTGAAGCGCTTCGTGTGGGGCAGGGGTCCAACGAGCAGTACTTC.

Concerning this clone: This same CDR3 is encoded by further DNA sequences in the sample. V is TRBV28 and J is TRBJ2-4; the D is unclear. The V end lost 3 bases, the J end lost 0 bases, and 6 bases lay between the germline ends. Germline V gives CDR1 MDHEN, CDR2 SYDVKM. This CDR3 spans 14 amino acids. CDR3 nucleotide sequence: TGTGCCAGCAGTTTTCCACTAGCCAAAAACATTCAGTACTTC. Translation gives CASSFPLAKNIQYF.

CDR3 DNA: TGTGCCAGCCTACTGGGGAGGGATCCCTACAATGAGCAGTTCTTC. Amino acids: CASLLGRDPYNEQFF. This chain links TRBV18 with TRBJ2-1, with 7 bases matching TRBD2. Germline CDR1 reads KGHSH; CDR2 reads LQKENI. The CDR3 covers 15 residues. With 8 bases clipped from V and 2 bases from J, the junction kept 9 bases outside the gene matches.

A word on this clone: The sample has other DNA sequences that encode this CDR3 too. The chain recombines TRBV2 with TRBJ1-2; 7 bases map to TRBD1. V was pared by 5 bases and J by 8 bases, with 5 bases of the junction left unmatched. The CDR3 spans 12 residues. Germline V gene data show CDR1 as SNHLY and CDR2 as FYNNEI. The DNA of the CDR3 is TGTGCCAGCAGTCGGACAGGAGGCGGCTACACCTTC. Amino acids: CASSRTGGGYTF.

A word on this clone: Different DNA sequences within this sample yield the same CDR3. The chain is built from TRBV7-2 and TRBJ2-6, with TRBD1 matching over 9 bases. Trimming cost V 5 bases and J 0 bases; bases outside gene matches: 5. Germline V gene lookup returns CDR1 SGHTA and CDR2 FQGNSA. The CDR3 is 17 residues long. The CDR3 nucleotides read TGTGCCAGCAGCCTGGGACAGGGAAGCTCTGGGGCCAACGTCCTGACTTTC. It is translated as CASSLGQGSSGANVLTF.

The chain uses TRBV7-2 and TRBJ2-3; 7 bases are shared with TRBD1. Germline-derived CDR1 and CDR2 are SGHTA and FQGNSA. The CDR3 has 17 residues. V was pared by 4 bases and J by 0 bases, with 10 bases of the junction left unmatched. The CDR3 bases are TGTGCCAGCAGCTCAGCGAGGGGGCGGACAAGCACAGATACGCAGTATTTT. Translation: CASSSARGRTSTDTQYF.

CDR3 loop: CASFRDWGTGELFF. The CDR3, as DNA: TGTGCCAGCTTTCGGGACTGGGGTACCGGGGAGCTGTTTTTT. The rearrangement joins TRBV2 to TRBJ2-2; D is possibly TRBD2 (6 bases). The germline CDR1 and CDR2 sequences are SNHLY and FYNNEI. The CDR3 is 14 amino acids. The V and J ends lost 8 bases and 5 bases respectively, with 15 bases between them.

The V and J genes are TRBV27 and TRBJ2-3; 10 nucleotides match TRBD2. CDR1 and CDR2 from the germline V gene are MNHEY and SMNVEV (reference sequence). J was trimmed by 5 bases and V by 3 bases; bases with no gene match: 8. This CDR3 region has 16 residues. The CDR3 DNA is TGTGCCAGCAGTTTCTTAGCGGGAGGATCCGAAGATACGCAGTATTTT. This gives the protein CASSFLAGGSEDTQYF.

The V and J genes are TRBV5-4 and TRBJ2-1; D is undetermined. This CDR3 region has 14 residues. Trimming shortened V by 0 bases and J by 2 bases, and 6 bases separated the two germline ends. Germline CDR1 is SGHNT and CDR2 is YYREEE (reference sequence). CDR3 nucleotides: TGTGCCAGCAGCTTGGATGGGGCCTACAATGAGCAGTTCTTC. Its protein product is CASSLDGAYNEQFF.

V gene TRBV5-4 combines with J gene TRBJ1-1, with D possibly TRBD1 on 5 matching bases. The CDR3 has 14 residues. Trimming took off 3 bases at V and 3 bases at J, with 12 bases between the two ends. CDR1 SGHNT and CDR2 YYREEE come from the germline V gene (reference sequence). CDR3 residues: CASSSLRGDTEAFF. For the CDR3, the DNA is TGTGCCAGCAGCTCCCTGCGAGGGGACACTGAAGCTTTCTTT.

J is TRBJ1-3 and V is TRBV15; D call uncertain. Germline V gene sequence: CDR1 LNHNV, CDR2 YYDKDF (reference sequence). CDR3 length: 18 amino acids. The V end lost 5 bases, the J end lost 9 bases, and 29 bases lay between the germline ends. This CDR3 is CATSGPPWPPAGKGTIYF. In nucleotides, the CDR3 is TGTGCCACCAGCGGACCCCCCTGGCCCCCCGCGGGCAAGGGCACCATATATTTT.

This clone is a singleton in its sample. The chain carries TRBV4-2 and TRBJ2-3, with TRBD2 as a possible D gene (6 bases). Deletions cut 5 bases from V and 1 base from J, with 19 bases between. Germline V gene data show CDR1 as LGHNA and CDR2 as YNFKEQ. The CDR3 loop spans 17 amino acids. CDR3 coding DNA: TGTGCCAGCAGCACCTCTCTTACGGGAGTGGGCACAGATACGCAGTATTTT. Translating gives CASSTSLTGVGTDTQYF.

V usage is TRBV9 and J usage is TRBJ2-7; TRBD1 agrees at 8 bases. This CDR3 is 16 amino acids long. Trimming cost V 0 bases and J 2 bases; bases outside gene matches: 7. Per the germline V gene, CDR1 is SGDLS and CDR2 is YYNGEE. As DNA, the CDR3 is TGTGCCAGCAGCGTAGAAGACAGGGGAACACCCTACGAGCAGTACTTC. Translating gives CASSVEDRGTPYEQYF.

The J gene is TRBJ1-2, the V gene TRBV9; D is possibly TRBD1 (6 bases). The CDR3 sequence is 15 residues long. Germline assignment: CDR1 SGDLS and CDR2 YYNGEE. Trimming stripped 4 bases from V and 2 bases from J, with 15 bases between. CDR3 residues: CASSPAGQRNYGYTF. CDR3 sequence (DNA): TGTGCCAGCAGCCCAGCGGGACAAAGGAACTATGGCTACACCTTC.